The 20 T cell receptor beta chains below come from one sample, sequenced in a study of CD8+ T cells in alopecia areata. Reverse transcription of extracted RNA yielded cDNA, which provided the sequencing template. TCRdb's copy holds only in-frame clones and misses some; the assay was immunoSEQ multiplex PCR. This table has about 140,000 clones, 45% to 60% appearing once. Treatment specified: oral pan-JAK inhibitor, 5-10 mg twice daily. Sample: CD8+ T cells sorted from blood, taken at week 4, from a patient treated with tofacitinib. The receptors were gathered from a human donor with alopecia areata.

In its sample, this clone was seen a few times. The rearrangement joins TRBV7-2 to TRBJ2-1; D is uncertain. Trimming took 5 bases from V and 8 from J, leaving 4 bases between them. CDR1 SGHTA and CDR2 FQGNSA come from the germline V gene. CDR3 size: 10 residues. The CDR3 is CASSTHEQFF. Written as DNA, the CDR3 is TGTGCCAGCAGCACCCATGAGCAGTTCTTC.

This sequence joins TRBV29-1 and TRBJ1-2, with 10 bases matching TRBD1. After removal of 7 bases from V and 8 bases from J, the junction contained 16 bases not matched to a gene. Looked up from germline, CDR1 is SQVTM and CDR2 is ANQGSEA. The CDR3 has 15 residues. CDR3 region: CSADPGQGPRRGYTF. CDR3 nucleotide sequence: TGCAGCGCAGATCCGGGACAGGGGCCTCGACGGGGCTACACCTTC.

The table lists this clone with a few counts. For the CDR3, the DNA is TGTGCCATCGAGAGCGGGGGTAGGGACGAGCAGTACTTC. This gives the protein CAIESGGRDEQYF. This rearrangement joins TRBV10-3 to TRBJ2-7; 8 nucleotides line up with TRBD2. Trimming took 8 bases from V and 5 from J; bases not matched to a gene: 8. Germline V gene data show CDR1 as ENHRY and CDR2 as SYGVKD. The CDR3 has 13 amino acids.

The chain is built from TRBV6-5 and TRBJ2-1; the D gene could be TRBD1 or TRBD2 (5 bases each). This CDR3 has 10 residues. Trimming took off 10 bases at V and 8 bases at J, with 9 bases between the two ends. CDR1 and CDR2 from the germline V gene are MNHEY and SVGAGI. The CDR3 region has the DNA TGTGCCACCGAGGGACATGAGCAGTTCTTC. The encoded protein is CATEGHEQFF.

V is TRBV5-4 and J is TRBJ2-5; no definite D call. The CDR3 consists of 13 residues. V lost 4 bases to trimming and J lost 0 bases, with 7 bases between them. Germline V gene data show CDR1 as SGHNT and CDR2 as YYREEE (reference sequence). CDR3 coding DNA: TGTGCCAGCAGCACATGGTACCAAGAGACCCAGTACTTC. Translated: CASSTWYQETQYF. Based on the CDR3 plus reference TRBV5-4 and TRBJ2-5, the full variable domain is ETGVTQSPTHLIKTRGQQVTLRCSSQSGHNTVSWYQQALGQGPQFIFQYYREEENGRGNFPPRFSGLQFPNYSSELNVNALELDDSALYLCASSTWYQETQYFGPGTRLLVL.

The V call is TRBV9, the J call TRBJ2-5; TRBD1 matches at 7 bases. The CDR3 is 18 amino acids. In germline, CDR1 is SGDLS, CDR2 YYNGEE. Trimming took 5 bases from V and 5 from J; bases not matched to a gene: 21. For the CDR3, the DNA is TGTGCCAGCAGTGGCCGTATAGATCTACAGGGGTCGGAGGAGACCCAGTACTTC. This sequence encodes CASSGRIDLQGSEETQYF.

This clone was recorded a few times. V is TRBV7-9 and J is TRBJ2-7; 7 nucleotides align to TRBD1. The ends lost 5 bases at V and 3 bases at J; junction bases unmatched: 10. The CDR3 has 15 amino acids. The germline V gene encodes CDR1 SEHNR and CDR2 FQNEAQ (reference sequence). The CDR3 region has the DNA TGTGCCAGCAGCGCGCCGGGACAGCTGATCTACGAGCAGTACTTC. This encodes CASSAPGQLIYEQYF.

The CDR3 DNA is TGTGCCTGGAGTCTCCTGGTCCGTCGACGAGGGACGCACTATGGCTACACCTTC. This translates into CAWSLLVRRRGTHYGYTF. The genes are TRBV30 and TRBJ1-2; tentative D call: TRBD1 (5 bases). The CDR3 is 18 amino acids. Germline lookup yields CDR1 GTSNPN and CDR2 SVGIG (reference sequence). Between the trimmed V and J ends, which lost 2 bases and 3 bases, there was a span of 25 bases.

A word on this clone: The sample contains more than one DNA sequence encoding this CDR3. The rearrangement links TRBV27 to TRBJ2-7; D possibly corresponds to TRBD2 (5 bases). CDR1 and CDR2 from the germline V gene are MNHEY and SMNVEV (reference sequence). The CDR3 consists of 13 residues. Trimming left V 0 bases short and J 3 bases short, with 6 bases between. CDR3 loop: CASSLSGSYEQYF. The CDR3 DNA sequence: TGTGCCAGCAGTTTATCAGGGAGCTACGAGCAGTACTTC.

A single count supports this clone. V usage is TRBV6-5 and J usage is TRBJ2-5; perhaps D is TRBD1 or TRBD2 (5 bases each). CDR1 is MNHEY and CDR2 is SVGAGI in the germline V gene. This CDR3 has 14 residues. V was shortened by 2 bases and J by 3 bases, with 10 bases between the two germline ends. The CDR3 DNA is TGTGCCAGCAGTTACGTGGGGGATGAAGAGACCCAGTACTTC. Translating gives CASSYVGDEETQYF.

The chain couples TRBV7-2 to TRBJ1-4; D is perhaps TRBD1 (5 bases). Trimming stripped 5 bases from V and 0 bases from J, with 22 bases between. This CDR3 contains 19 residues. CDR1 is SGHTA and CDR2 is FQGNSA in the germline V gene. The CDR3 spells CASSPRVWVEGPTNEKLFF. Here the CDR3 DNA reads TGTGCCAGCAGCCCCAGGGTTTGGGTTGAGGGACCAACTAATGAAAAACTGTTTTTT.

This chain connects TRBV25-1 to TRBJ1-2; D may be TRBD1 (6 bases). Per the germline V gene, CDR1 is MGHDK and CDR2 is SYGVNS. The CDR3 is 16 amino acids. Between the trimmed V and J ends, which lost 2 bases and 3 bases, there was a span of 16 bases. For the CDR3, the DNA is TGTGCCAGCAGTGAAGGTTCTGGGGGCGCGGACTATGGCTACACCTTC. Amino acid sequence: CASSEGSGGADYGYTF.

The chain employs TRBV9 and TRBJ1-2; 8 bases fit TRBD1. Germline CDR1 and CDR2: SGDLS and YYNGEE. The CDR3 has 15 residues. V dropped 2 bases and J dropped 8; count of bases not matched to a gene: 11. The DNA of the CDR3 is TGTGCCAGCAGCGTCGAAGGACAGGGAATAAGCGGCTACACCTTC. Translated: CASSVEGQGISGYTF.

The chain carries TRBV5-6 and TRBJ2-3; D remains unclear. The V end lost 3 bases, the J end lost 0 bases, and 8 bases lay between the germline ends. Germline loops: CDR1 SGHDT, CDR2 YYEEEE. The CDR3 is 14 residues long. CDR3 nucleotide sequence: TGTGCCAGCAGCTGGGCAGCTAGCACAGATACGCAGTATTTT. Residues: CASSWAASTDTQYF.

The rearrangement links TRBV9 to TRBJ2-1, with 8 positions matching TRBD2. Trimming at V came to 4 bases and at J to 0 bases, leaving 6 bases not matched to a gene. Germline V gene lookup returns CDR1 SGDLS and CDR2 YYNGEE. This CDR3 is 16 amino acids long. The CDR3 sequence: CASSPLAGRSYNEQFF. CDR3 DNA sequence: TGTGCCAGCAGCCCATTAGCGGGGCGCTCCTACAATGAGCAGTTCTTC.

The chain is built from TRBV7-2 and TRBJ2-3, with a possible D match to TRBD1 (6 bases). This CDR3 region has 15 residues. Germline assignment: CDR1 SGHTA and CDR2 FQGNSA. V was clipped by 6 bases and J by 0 bases, with 13 bases between them. The CDR3 DNA is TGTGCCAGCAGGAGTATGGGGGCTAGCACAGATACGCAGTATTTT. Translating it yields CASRSMGASTDTQYF.

This rearrangement joins TRBV29-1 to TRBJ1-2, with D possibly TRBD1 on 6 matching bases. CDR1 is SQVTM, CDR2 ANQGSEA, per germline. V lost 4 bases, J lost 4 bases, and 22 bases lay in between. The CDR3 loop spans 16 amino acids. Here the CDR3 reads CSVVSPGERGIYGYTF. CDR3 nucleotides: TGCAGCGTTGTATCCCCGGGGGAAAGGGGGATCTATGGCTACACCTTC.

The gene calls are TRBV27 and TRBJ2-2, with TRBD1 identical over 7 bases. The CDR3 has 17 amino acids. CDR1 and CDR2 from the germline V gene are MNHEY and SMNVEV (reference sequence). V shed 7 bases and J 2 bases; nucleotides not matched to a gene: 13. The CDR3 sequence is CASTTLRGQRNTGELFF. In DNA, the CDR3 is TGTGCCAGCACCACTTTGAGGGGACAGAGAAACACCGGGGAGCTGTTTTTT.

The V call is TRBV7-9, the J call TRBJ1-2, with D possibly being TRBD1 (5 bases). The V end was cut by 5 bases, the J end by 7 bases, with 8 bases between. CDR1 and CDR2 from the germline V gene are SEHNR and FQNEAQ (reference sequence). The CDR3 is 11 amino acids. The CDR3 protein is CASSPGSGYTF. DNA for the CDR3: TGTGCCAGCAGCCCAGGGAGTGGCTACACCTTC.

The CDR3 spells CSVEKRRGLQETQYF. CDR3 DNA sequence: TGCAGCGTTGAAAAACGTCGGGGGCTCCAAGAGACCCAGTACTTC. The chain has TRBV29-1 and TRBJ2-5, with D possibly being TRBD1 or TRBD2 (6 bases each). V was clipped by 2 bases and J by 1 base, with 14 bases between them. CDR1 and CDR2 (germline): SQVTM, ANQGSEA. The length of the CDR3 is 15 residues.